Sequencing of this T cell receptor beta chain was carried out in a study of monozygotic twins with inflammatory bowel disease. TCRdb reanalyzed the 5' RACE reads, giving one entry per CDR3 protein sequence and no DNA. The sample features some 210,000 distinct CDR3 sequences, with approximately 1.5% in its top ten. Sequencing input: blood. The clonotype was recovered from a human donor with ulcerative colitis or Crohn's disease, or a healthy co-twin of an affected twin (not recorded which).

CDR3: CASSYSGGAGQETQYF. The V and J genes are TRBV6-5 and TRBJ2-5; the TRBD1 assignment by TCRdb is unverifiable without DNA. Germline values: CDR1 MNHEY, CDR2 SVGAGI. The CDR3 is 16 amino acids.